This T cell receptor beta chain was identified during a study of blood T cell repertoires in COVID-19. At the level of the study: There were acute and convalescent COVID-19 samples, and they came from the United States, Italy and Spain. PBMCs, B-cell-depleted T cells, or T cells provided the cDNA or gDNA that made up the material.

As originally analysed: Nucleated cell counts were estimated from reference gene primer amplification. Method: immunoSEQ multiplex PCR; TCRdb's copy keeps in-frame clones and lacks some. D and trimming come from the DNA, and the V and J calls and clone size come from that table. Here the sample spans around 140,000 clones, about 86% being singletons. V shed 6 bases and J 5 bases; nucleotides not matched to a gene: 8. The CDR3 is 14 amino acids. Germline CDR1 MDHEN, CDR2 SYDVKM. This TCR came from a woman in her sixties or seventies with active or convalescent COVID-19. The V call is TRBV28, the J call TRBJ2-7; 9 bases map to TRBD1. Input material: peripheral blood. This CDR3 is CASSLQGAFNEQYF. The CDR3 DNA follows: TGTGCCAGCAGCCTACAGGGGGCTTTCAACGAGCAGTACTTC.